This TCR beta chain was sequenced in a study of blood T cell repertoires in COVID-19. Study background: Both acute and convalescent COVID-19 samples were obtained from the United States, Italy and Spain.

Trimming took off 0 bases at V and 5 bases at J, with 4 bases between the two ends. The CDR3 runs 12 residues. Germline V gives CDR1 SGDLS, CDR2 YYNGEE. Authors' data handling: By means of reference gene primer amplification, nucleated cell counts were estimated. This table comes from immunoSEQ multiplex PCR, and its TCRdb copy is limited to in-frame clones, with some not included. For V, J and clone size, that table is used; D and trimming come from the DNA. The table shows hundreds of thousands of clones, with almost 85% occurring only once. The sequence was obtained from a man aged 50 or older with active or convalescent COVID-19. The chain joins TRBV9 to TRBJ2-3, with no clear D. The sequenced material came from peripheral blood. CDR3 in amino acids: CASSVDLDTQYF. The CDR3 DNA reads as TGTGCCAGCAGCGTAGATCTAGATACGCAGTATTTT.